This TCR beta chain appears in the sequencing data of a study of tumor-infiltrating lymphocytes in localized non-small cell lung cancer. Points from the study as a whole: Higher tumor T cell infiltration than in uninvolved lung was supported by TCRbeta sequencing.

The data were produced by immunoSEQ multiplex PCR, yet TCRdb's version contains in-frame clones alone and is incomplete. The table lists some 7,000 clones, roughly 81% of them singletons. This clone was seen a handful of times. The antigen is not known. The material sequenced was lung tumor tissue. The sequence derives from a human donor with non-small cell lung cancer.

The CDR3 here is CASSPETGPYEQYF. CDR3 in DNA: TGTGCCAGCTCACCGGAGACAGGGCCCTACGAGCAGTACTTC. The chain carries TRBV18 and TRBJ2-7; 7 bases align to TRBD1. Germline-derived CDR1 and CDR2 are KGHSH and LQKENI. The CDR3 contains 14 residues. V was pared by 3 bases and J by 2 bases, with 4 bases of the junction left unmatched.